The clone carrying this T cell receptor beta chain was recorded a few times. This sample was taken from a study of blood T cells in healthy people across ages. Using a J-beta primer mix together with a sample-barcoded 5' primer, a second PCR was run for roughly 6 to 11 cycles. A single record per CDR3 protein comes from TCRdb applying MiXCR to the 5' RACE reads. The repertoire has around 650,000 distinct CDR3 sequences, approximately 40% of them found once; the top ten carry around 30%. In germline, CDR1 is MNHEY, CDR2 SVGEGT. The ends lost 5 bases at V and 2 bases at J; junction bases unmatched: 7. The CDR3 has 15 residues.

The chain employs TRBV6-2 or TRBV6-3 and TRBJ2-3; 7 bases are a match to TRBD1. The sample consisted of blood. This TCR was recovered from an elderly man in good health. The chain's CDR3 is CASSTGQVPTDTQYF. CDR3 DNA sequence: TGTGCCAGCAGTACCGGACAGGTGCCCACAGATACGCAGTATTTT.